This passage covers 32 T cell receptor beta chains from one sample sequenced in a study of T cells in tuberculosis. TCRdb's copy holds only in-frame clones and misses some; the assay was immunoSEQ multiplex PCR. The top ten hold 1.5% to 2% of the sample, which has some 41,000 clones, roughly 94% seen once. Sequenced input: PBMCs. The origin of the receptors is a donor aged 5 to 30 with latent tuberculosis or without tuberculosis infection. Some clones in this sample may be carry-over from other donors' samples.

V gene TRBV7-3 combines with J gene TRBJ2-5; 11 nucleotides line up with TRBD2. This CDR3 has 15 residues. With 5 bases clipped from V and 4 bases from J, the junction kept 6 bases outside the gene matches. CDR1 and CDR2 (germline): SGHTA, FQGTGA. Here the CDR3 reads CASSPTSGKGETQYF. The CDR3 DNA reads TGTGCCAGCAGCCCGACTAGCGGGAAAGGAGAGACCCAGTACTTC.

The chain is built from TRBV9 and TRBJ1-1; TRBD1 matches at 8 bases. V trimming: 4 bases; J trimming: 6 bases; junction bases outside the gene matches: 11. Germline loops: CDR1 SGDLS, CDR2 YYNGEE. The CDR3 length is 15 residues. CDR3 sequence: CASSPQRTGWAEAFF. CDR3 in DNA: TGTGCCAGCAGCCCCCAAAGGACAGGGTGGGCTGAAGCTTTCTTT. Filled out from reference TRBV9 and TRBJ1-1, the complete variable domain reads DSGVTQTPKHLITATGQRVTLRCSPRSGDLSVYWYQQSLDQGLQFLIQYYNGEERAKGNILERFSAQQFPDLHSELNLSSLELGDSALYFCASSPQRTGWAEAFFGQGTRLTVV.

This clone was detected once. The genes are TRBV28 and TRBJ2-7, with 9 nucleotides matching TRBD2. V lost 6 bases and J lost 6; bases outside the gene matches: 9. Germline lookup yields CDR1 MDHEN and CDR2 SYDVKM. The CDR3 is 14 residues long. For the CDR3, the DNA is TGTGCCAGCAGCTCCCTCCCTAGCGGGACCGAGCAGTACTTC. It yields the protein CASSSLPSGTEQYF.

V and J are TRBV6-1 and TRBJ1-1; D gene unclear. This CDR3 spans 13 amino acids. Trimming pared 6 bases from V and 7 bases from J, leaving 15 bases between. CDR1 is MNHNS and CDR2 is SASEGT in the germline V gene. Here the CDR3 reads CASRRSPTLEAFF. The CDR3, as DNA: TGTGCCAGCAGGCGGAGCCCGACGCTTGAAGCTTTCTTT.

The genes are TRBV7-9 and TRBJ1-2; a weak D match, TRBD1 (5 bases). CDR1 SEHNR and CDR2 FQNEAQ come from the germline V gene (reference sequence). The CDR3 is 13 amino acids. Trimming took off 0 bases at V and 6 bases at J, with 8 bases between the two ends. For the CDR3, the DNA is TGTGCCAGCAGCTTAGCAGGGGTGGATGGCTACACCTTC. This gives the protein CASSLAGVDGYTF.

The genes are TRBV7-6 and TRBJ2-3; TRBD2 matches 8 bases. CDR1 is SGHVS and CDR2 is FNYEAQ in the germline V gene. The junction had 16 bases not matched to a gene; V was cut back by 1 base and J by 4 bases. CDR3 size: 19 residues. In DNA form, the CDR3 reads TGTGCCAGCAGCTTAGGGTCAGGGATGGGAGCGGGAGTGCCAGATACGCAGTATTTT. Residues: CASSLGSGMGAGVPDTQYF.

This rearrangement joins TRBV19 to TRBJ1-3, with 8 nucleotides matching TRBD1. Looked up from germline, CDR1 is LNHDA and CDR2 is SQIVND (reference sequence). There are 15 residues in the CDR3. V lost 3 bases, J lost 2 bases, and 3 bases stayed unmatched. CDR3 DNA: TGTGCCAGTAGTATCGGACAGGGAGCTGGAAACACCATATATTTT. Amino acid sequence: CASSIGQGAGNTIYF.

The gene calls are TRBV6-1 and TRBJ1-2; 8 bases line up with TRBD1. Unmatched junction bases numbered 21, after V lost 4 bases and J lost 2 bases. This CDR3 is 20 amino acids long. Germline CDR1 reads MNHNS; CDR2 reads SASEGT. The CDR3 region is CASSGGAWGQVYRVNYGYTF. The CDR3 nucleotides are TGTGCCAGCAGTGGAGGGGCCTGGGGACAGGTCTACCGGGTAAACTATGGCTACACCTTC.

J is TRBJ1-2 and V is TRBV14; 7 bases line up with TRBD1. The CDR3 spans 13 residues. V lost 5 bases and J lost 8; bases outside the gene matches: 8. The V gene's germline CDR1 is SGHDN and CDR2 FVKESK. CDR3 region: CASSTRQGEGYTF. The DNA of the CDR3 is TGTGCCAGCAGCACTCGACAGGGCGAGGGCTACACCTTC.

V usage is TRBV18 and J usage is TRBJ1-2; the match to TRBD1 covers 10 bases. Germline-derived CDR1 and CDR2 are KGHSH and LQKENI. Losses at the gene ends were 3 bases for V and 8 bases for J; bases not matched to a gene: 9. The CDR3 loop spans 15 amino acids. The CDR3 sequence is CASSPRDRGLGGYTF. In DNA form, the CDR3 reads TGTGCCAGCTCACCCAGAGACAGGGGGCTCGGAGGCTACACCTTC.

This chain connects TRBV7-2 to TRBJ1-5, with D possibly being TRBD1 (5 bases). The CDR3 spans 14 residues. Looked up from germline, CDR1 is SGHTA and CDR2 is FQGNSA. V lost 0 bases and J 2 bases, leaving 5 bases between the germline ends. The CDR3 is CASSLAGGNQPQHF. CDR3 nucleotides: TGTGCCAGCAGCTTAGCAGGGGGCAATCAGCCCCAGCATTTT.

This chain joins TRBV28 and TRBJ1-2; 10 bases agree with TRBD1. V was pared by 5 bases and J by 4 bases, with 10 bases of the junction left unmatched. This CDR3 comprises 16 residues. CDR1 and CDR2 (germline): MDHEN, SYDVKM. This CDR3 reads CASSPPHGTGAYGYTF. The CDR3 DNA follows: TGTGCCAGCAGTCCCCCCCACGGGACAGGGGCCTATGGCTACACCTTC.

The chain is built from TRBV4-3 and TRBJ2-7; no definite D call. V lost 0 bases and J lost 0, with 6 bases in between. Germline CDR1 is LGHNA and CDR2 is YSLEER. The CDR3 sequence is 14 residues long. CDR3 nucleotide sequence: TGCGCCAGCAGCCAAGACCTTAGCTCCTACGAGCAGTACTTC. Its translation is CASSQDLSSYEQYF.

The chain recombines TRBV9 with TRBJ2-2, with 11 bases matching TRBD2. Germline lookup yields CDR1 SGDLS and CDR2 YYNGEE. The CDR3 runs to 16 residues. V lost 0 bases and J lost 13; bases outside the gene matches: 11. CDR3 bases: TGTGCCAGCAGCGTAGGTTCGACTAGCGGGGTGGGTCGGCTGTTTTTT. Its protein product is CASSVGSTSGVGRLFF.

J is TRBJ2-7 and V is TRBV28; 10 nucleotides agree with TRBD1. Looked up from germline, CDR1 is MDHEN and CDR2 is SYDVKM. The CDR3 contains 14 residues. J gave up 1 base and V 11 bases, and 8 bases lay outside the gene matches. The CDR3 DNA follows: TGTGCCGGCCAGGACAGGGGGAGATCCTACGAGCAGTACTTC. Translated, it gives CAGQDRGRSYEQYF.

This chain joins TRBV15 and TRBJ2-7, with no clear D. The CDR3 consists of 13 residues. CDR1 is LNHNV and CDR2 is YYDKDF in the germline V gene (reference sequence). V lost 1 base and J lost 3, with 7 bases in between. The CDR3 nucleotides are TGTGCCACCAGCAGAGTACAGAGCTACGAGCAGTACTTC. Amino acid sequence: CATSRVQSYEQYF.

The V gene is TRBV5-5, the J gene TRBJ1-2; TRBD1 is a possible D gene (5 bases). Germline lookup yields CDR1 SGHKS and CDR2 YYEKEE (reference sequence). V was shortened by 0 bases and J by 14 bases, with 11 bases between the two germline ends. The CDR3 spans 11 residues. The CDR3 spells CASSLGGAETF. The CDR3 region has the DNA TGTGCCAGCAGCTTGGGGGGCGCGGAAACCTTC.

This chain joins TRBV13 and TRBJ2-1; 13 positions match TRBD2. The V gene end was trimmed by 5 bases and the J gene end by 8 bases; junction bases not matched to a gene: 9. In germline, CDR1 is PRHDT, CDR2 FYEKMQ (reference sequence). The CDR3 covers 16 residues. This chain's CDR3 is CASSPTGTSGIHEQFF. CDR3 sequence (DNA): TGTGCCAGCAGCCCAACCGGGACTAGCGGGATCCATGAGCAGTTCTTC.

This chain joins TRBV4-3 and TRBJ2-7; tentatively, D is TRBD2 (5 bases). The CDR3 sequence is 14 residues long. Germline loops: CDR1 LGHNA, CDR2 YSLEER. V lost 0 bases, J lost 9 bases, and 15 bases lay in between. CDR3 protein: CASSQDHRAAGQYF. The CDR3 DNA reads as TGCGCCAGCAGCCAAGATCACCGAGCGGCGGGGCAGTACTTC.

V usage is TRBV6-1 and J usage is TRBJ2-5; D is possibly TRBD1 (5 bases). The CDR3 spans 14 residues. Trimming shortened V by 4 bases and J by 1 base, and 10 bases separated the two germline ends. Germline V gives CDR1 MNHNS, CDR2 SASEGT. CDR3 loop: CASSVSRAQETQYF. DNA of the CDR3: TGTGCCAGCAGTGTGTCCAGGGCCCAAGAGACCCAGTACTTC.

This chain's CDR3 is CASSTDRFSEAFF. The CDR3 DNA follows: TGCGCCAGCAGCACGGACAGGTTTTCTGAAGCTTTCTTT. This chain joins TRBV5-1 and TRBJ1-1; 7 nucleotides line up with TRBD1. Germline V lookup: CDR1 SGHRS, CDR2 YFSETQ. The CDR3 loop spans 13 amino acids. Trimming at V came to 4 bases and at J to 6 bases, leaving 6 bases not matched to a gene.

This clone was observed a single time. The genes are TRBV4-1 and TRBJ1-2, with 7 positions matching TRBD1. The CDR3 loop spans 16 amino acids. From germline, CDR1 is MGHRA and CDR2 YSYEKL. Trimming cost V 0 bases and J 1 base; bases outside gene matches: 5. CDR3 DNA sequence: TGCGCCAGCAGCCAAGAAAGACAGGGACATAACTATGGCTACACCTTC. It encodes CASSQERQGHNYGYTF.

The CDR3 DNA reads TGTGCCAGCAGCTTAATCGTGCCAGGGCCTGAAGCTTTCTTT. Protein: CASSLIVPGPEAFF. V and J are TRBV7-9 and TRBJ1-1; TRBD1 is a possible D gene (5 bases). Per the germline V gene, CDR1 is SEHNR and CDR2 is FQNEAQ (reference sequence). The CDR3 covers 14 residues. Trimming cost V 2 bases and J 6 bases, with 13 bases left between them.

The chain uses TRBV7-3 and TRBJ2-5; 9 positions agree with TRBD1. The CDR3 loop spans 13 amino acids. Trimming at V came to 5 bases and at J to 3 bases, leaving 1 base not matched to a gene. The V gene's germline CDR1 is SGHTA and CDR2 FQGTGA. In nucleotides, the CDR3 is TGTGCCAGCAGCCGGACAGGGGAAGAGACCCAGTACTTC. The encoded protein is CASSRTGEETQYF.

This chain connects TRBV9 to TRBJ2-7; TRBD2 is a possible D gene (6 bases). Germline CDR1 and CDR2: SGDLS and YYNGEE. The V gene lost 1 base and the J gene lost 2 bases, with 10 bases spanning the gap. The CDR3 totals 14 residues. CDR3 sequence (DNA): TGTGCCAGCAGCGTAATGGAGGGGACCTACGAGCAGTACTTC. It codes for CASSVMEGTYEQYF.

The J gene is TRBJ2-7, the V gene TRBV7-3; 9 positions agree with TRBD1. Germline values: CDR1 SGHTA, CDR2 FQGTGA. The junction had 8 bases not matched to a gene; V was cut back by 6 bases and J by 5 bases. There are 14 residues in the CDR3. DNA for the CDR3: TGTGCCAGCAGAACCGGGACAGGGATCCACGAGCAGTACTTC. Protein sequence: CASRTGTGIHEQYF. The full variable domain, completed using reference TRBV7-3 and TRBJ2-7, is GAGVSQTPSNKVTEKGKYVELRCDPISGHTALYWYRQSLGQGPEFLIYFQGTGAADDSGLPNDRFFAVRPEGSVSTLKIQRTERGDSAVYLCASRTGTGIHEQYFGPGTRLTVT.

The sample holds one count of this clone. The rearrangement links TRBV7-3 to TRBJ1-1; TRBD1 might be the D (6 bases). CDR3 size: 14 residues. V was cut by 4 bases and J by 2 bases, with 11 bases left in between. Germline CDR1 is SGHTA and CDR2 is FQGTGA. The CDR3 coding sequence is TGTGCCAGCAGCTCGGACAGAACAAACACTGAAGCTTTCTTT. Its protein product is CASSSDRTNTEAFF. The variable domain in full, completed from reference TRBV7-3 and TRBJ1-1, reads GAGVSQTPSNKVTEKGKYVELRCDPISGHTALYWYRQSLGQGPEFLIYFQGTGAADDSGLPNDRFFAVRPEGSVSTLKIQRTERGDSAVYLCASSSDRTNTEAFFGQGTRLTVV.

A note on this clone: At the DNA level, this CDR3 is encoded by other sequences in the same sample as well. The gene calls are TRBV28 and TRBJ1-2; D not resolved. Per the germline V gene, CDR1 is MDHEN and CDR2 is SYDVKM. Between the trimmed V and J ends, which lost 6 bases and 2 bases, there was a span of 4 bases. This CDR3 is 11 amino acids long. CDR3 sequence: CASSLNYGYTF. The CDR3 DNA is TGTGCCAGCAGCCTGAACTATGGCTACACCTTC.

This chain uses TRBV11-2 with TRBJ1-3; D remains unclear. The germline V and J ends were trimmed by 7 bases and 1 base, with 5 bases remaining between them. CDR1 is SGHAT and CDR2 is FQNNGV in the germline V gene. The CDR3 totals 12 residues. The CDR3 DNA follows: TGTGCCAGCACAATTTCTGGAAACACCATATATTTT. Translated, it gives CASTISGNTIYF.

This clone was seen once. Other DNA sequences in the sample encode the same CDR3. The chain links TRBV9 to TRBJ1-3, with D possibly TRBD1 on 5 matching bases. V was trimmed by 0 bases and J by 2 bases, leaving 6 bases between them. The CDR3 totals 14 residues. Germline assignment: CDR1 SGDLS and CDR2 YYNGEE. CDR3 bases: TGTGCCAGCAGCGTAGGGGGGGCTGGAAACACCATATATTTT. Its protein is CASSVGGAGNTIYF.

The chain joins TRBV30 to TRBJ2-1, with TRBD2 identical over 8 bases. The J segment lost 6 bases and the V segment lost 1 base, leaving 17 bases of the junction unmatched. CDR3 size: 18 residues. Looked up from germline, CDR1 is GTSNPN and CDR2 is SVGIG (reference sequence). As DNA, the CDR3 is TGTGCCTGGAGTGCCGAGCCCTGGGCTAGCGGGCCCCTCAATGAGCAGTTCTTC. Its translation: CAWSAEPWASGPLNEQFF.

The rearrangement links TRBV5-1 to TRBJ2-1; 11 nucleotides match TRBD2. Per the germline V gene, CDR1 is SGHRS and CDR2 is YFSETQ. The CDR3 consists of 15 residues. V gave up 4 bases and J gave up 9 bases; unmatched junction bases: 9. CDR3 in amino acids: CASSQTSGMISEQFF. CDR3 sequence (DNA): TGCGCCAGCAGCCAGACTAGCGGGATGATTAGTGAGCAGTTCTTC.